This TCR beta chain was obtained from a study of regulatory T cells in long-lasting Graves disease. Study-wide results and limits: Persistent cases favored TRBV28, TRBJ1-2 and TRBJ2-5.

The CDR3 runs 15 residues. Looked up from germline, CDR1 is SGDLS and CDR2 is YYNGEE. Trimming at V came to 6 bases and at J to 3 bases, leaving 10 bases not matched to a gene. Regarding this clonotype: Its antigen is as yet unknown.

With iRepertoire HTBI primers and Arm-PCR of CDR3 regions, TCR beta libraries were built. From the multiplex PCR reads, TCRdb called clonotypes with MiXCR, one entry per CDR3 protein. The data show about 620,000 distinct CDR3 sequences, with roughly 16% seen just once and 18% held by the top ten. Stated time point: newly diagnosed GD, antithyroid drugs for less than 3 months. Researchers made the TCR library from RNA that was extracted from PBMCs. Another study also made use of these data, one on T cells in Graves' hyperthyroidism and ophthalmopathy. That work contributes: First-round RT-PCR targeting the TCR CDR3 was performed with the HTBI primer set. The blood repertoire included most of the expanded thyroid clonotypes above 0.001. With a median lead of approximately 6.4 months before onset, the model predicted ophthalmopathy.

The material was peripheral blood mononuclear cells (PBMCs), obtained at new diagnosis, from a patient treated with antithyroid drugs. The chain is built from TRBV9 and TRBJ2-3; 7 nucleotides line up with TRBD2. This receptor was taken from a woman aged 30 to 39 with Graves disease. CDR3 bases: TGTGCCAGCAACCTCTGGGGGGGTACGACAGATACGCAGTATTTT. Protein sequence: CASNLWGGTTDTQYF.